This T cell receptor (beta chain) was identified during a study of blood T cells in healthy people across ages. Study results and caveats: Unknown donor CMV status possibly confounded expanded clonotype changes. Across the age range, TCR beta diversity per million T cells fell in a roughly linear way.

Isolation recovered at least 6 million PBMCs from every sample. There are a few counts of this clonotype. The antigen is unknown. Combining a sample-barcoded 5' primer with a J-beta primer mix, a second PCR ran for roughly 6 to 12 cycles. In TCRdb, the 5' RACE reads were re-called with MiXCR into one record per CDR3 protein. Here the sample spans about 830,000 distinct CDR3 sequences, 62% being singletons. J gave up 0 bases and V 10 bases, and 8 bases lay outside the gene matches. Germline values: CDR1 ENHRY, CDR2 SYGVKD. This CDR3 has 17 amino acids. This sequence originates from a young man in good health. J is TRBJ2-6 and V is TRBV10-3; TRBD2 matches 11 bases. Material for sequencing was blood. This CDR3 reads CASFRGLAASGANVLTF. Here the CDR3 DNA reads TGTGCCAGCTTCCGGGGACTAGCGGCCTCTGGGGCCAACGTCCTGACTTTC.